This record looks at one T cell receptor beta chain sequence and its context. Its specificity is unknown. This sample stems from a study of cytomegalovirus exposure and HLA in healthy donors. General observations from the study: For most TCR beta V segments, an earlier analysis put the productive rate at about 87% or about 30% of the time. Cytomegalovirus association was assigned to 170 or so TCR beta chains.

The germline V gene encodes CDR1 KGHSH and CDR2 LQKENI. The CDR3 totals 12 residues. The germline V and J ends were trimmed by 3 bases and 12 bases, with 11 bases remaining between them. A multiplex PCR was run with 60 Vbeta primers and 13 Jbeta primers. The protocol was immunoSEQ multiplex PCR, while the TCRdb copy is restricted to in-frame clones and leaves out a portion. The data show about 220,000 clones, 82% seen once. The chain recombines TRBV18 with TRBJ1-4; no firm D call. Sample: PBMCs. This receptor was obtained from a man aged 40-55 years in good health and CMV-seropositive. The CDR3 sequence is CASSPLSGELFF. In DNA form, the CDR3 reads TGTGCCAGCTCACCCTTGAGCGGGGAACTGTTTTTT.